This TCR beta chain was obtained from a study of early T cells in non-severe SARS-CoV-2 infection. Whole-study context: Alpha and beta chains were unpaired, from unsorted whole-blood bulk RNA. Study results and caveats: Using VDJdb, the matching emphasized anti-spike CD8 responses while missing private and CD4 specificities.

TCRdb reprocessed the 5' RACE reads via MiXCR and lists one record per CDR3 protein. The table shows about 30,000 distinct CDR3 sequences, with about 5.7% occurring only once. The CDR3 is 14 amino acids. Per the germline V gene, CDR1 is MDHEN and CDR2 is SYDVKM. Unmatched junction bases numbered 6, after V lost 6 bases and J lost 2 bases. A few counts support this clonotype. Its antigen is currently unknown. The origin of this receptor is an adult who was a healthcare worker with PCR-confirmed SARS-CoV-2 infection or an uninfected control (not recorded which). This chain uses TRBV28 with TRBJ1-2; 7 bases fit TRBD1. The sample consisted of whole blood. CDR3 amino acids: CASRTMTGNYGYTF. As DNA, the CDR3 is TGTGCCAGCAGGACCATGACAGGGAACTATGGCTACACCTTC.